What follows are 5 T cell receptor beta chains derived from one specimen sequenced in a study of cytomegalovirus exposure and HLA in healthy donors. The PCR used 60 Vbeta and 13 Jbeta primers. Using immunoSEQ multiplex PCR, the repertoire was profiled, and TCRdb retains in-frame clones only, with some absent. This table has about 110,000 clones, around 79% appearing once. The material sequenced was PBMCs. These receptors were obtained from a man aged 60 to 69 in good health and CMV-seronegative.

CDR3 amino acids: CAISESVSYNEQFF. CDR3 nucleotide sequence: TGTGCCATCAGTGAAAGCGTTTCCTACAATGAGCAGTTCTTC. V gene TRBV10-3 combines with J gene TRBJ2-1; D gene ambiguous. V lost 3 bases and J 1 base, leaving 7 bases between the germline ends. Germline loops: CDR1 ENHRY, CDR2 SYGVKD. The CDR3 contains 14 residues.

The rearrangement joins TRBV28 to TRBJ2-7, with TRBD2 as a possible D gene (5 bases). The V and J ends lost 4 bases and 1 base respectively, with 8 bases between them. This CDR3 comprises 13 residues. The germline V gene has CDR1 MDHEN and CDR2 SYDVKM. CDR3 in amino acids: CASSSTGSYEQYV. The DNA for the CDR3 is TGTGCCAGCAGTTCCACGGGGTCCTACGAGCAGTACGTC.

This clone has only a few counts. This chain connects TRBV6-5 to TRBJ1-5; no reliable D call. V lost 6 bases and J lost 5, with 11 bases in between. The CDR3 is 13 residues long. Germline assignment: CDR1 MNHEY and CDR2 SVGAGI. CDR3 protein: CASRPREDQPQHF. The CDR3 DNA sequence: TGTGCCAGCAGGCCCCGGGAAGATCAGCCCCAGCATTTT.

As for this clone: Different DNA sequences within this sample yield the same CDR3. V and J are TRBV6-6 and TRBJ1-5, with a tentative D call TRBD1 (5 bases). Germline V CDR1 and CDR2: MNHNY, SVGAGI (reference sequence). CDR3 length: 14 residues. The V end lost 3 bases, the J end lost 1 base, and 7 bases lay between the germline ends. The CDR3 DNA is TGTGCCAGCAGTTATCGGGGGAGCAATCAGCCCCAGCATTTT. Translated: CASSYRGSNQPQHF.

This rearrangement joins TRBV7-9 to TRBJ2-2, with 7 bases matching TRBD1. This CDR3 is 18 amino acids long. CDR1 and CDR2 from the germline V gene are SEHNR and FQNEAQ (reference sequence). Losses at the gene ends were 5 bases for V and 5 bases for J; bases not matched to a gene: 17. DNA for the CDR3: TGTGCCAGCAGCATCGAACGACAGGGTTGGGGGTTGACCGGGGAGCTGTTTTTT. It translates to CASSIERQGWGLTGELFF. The full variable domain, its missing parts supplied by reference TRBV7-9 and TRBJ2-2, is DTGVSQNPRHKITKRGQNVTFRCDPISEHNRLYWYRQTLGQGPEFLTYFQNEAQLEKSRLLSDRFSAERPKGSFSTLEIQRTEQGDSAMYLCASSIERQGWGLTGELFFGEGSRLTVL.